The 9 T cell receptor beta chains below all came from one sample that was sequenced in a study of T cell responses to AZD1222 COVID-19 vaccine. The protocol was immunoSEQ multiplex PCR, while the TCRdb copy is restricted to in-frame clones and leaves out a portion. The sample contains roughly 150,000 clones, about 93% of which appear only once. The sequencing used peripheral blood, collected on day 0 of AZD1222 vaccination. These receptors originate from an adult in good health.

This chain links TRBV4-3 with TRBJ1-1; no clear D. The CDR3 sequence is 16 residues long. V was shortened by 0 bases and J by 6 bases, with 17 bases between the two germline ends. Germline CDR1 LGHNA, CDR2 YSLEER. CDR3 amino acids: CASSQDAPGVVAEAFF. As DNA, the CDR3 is TGCGCCAGCAGCCAAGATGCCCCCGGAGTGGTGGCTGAAGCTTTCTTT.

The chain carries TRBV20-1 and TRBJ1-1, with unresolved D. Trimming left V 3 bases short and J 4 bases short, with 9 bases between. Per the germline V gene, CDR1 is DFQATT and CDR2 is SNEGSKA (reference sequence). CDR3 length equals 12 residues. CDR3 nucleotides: TGCAGTGCTAGTTACCAAGGCACTGAAGCTTTCTTT. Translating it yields CSASYQGTEAFF.

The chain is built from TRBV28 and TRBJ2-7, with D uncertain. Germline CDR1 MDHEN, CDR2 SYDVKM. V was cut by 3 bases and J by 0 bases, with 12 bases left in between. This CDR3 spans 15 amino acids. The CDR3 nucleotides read TGTGCCAGCAGTTTTGACGTCTCTGGCTCCTACGAGCAGTACTTC. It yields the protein CASSFDVSGSYEQYF. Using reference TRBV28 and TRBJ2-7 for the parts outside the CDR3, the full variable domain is DVKVTQSSRYLVKRTGEKVFLECVQDMDHENMFWYRQDPGLGLRLIYFSYDVKMKEKGDIPEGYSVSREKKERFSLILESASTNQTSMYLCASSFDVSGSYEQYFGPGTRLTVT.

The CDR3 protein is CASSPRVAGGFLDEQYF. CDR3 bases: TGTGCCAGCTCACCTCGGGTAGCCGGGGGTTTTTTAGACGAGCAGTACTTC. The chain joins TRBV18 to TRBJ2-7, with D perhaps matching TRBD2 (6 bases). V was pared by 3 bases and J by 5 bases, with 23 bases between. This CDR3 spans 17 amino acids. CDR1 KGHSH and CDR2 LQKENI come from the germline V gene. The whole variable domain, filled in from reference TRBV18 and TRBJ2-7, reads NAGVMQNPRHLVRRRGQEARLRCSPMKGHSHVYWYRQLPEEGLKFMVYLQKENIIDESGMPKERFSAEFPKEGPSILRIQQVVRGDSAAYFCASSPRVAGGFLDEQYFGPGTRLTVT.

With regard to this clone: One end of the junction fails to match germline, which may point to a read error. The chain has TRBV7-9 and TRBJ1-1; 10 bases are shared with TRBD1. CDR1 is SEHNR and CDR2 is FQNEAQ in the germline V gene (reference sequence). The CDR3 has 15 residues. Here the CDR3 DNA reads TGTGCCAGCAGTTTAGGGACAGGGGTCCGGACTGAAGCTTTCTTT. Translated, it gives CASSLGTGVRTEAFF.

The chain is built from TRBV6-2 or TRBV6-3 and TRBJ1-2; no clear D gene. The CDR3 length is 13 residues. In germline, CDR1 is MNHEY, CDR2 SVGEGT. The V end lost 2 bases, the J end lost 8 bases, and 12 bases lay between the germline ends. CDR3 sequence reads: CASSYGQETGYTF. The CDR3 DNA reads TGTGCCAGCAGTTACGGCCAAGAGACGGGCTACACCTTC.

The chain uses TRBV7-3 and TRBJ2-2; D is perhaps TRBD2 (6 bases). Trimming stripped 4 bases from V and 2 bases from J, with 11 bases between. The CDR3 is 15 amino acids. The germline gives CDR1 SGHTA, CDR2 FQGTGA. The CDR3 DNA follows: TGTGCCAGCAGCTCGGAGGGAGGCAACACCGGGGAGCTGTTTTTT. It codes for CASSSEGGNTGELFF.

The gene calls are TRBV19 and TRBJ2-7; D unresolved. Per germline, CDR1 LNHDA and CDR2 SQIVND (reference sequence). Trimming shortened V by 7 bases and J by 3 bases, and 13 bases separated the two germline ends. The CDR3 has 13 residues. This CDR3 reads CASTGPSYYEQYF. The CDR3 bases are TGTGCCAGTACCGGGCCTTCGTACTACGAGCAGTACTTC.

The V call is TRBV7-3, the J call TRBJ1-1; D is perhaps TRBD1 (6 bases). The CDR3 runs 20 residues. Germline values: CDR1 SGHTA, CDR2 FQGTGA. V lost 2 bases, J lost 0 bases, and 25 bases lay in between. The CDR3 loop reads CASSLFPGAMVEKMNTEAFF. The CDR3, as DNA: TGTGCCAGCAGCTTATTCCCAGGGGCGATGGTGGAAAAGATGAACACTGAAGCTTTCTTT.